This TCR beta chain was retrieved from a study of T-cell reconstitution after alpha-beta-depleted transplantation in children. The junction had 7 bases not matched to a gene; V was cut back by 2 bases and J by 9 bases. This CDR3 comprises 16 residues. Construction of the TCRbeta library involved unique molecular identifiers. TCRdb ran MiXCR on the PCR reads and lists one entry per CDR3 protein. The sample holds about 370,000 distinct CDR3 sequences, about 20% seen once. The sequenced sample was PBMCs from the stem cell graft donor, obtained from the stem cell graft. The clonotype was recovered from a human donor who donated a stem cell graft to a child with acute myeloid leukemia. V and J are TRBV12-3 or TRBV12-4 and TRBJ2-2, with 12 positions matching TRBD1. The CDR3 DNA follows: TGTGCCAGCAGTTTATTGGGACAGGGGGCGCCGAGGGAGCTGTTTTTT. This codes for CASSLLGQGAPRELFF.